The sequence of this T cell receptor beta chain was determined in a study of memory CD4+ T cells and cytomegalovirus serostatus. Study information: Donors were healthy Belgian adults, 10 or so CMV seropositive and about two dozen seronegative.

Points from the study as a whole: Median bootstrapped AUC for CMV status was approximately 0.96 originally, 0.85 to 0.92 US-trained.

In germline, CDR1 is SGHRS, CDR2 YFSETQ. The length of the CDR3 is 17 residues. With V trimmed by 4 bases and J by 5 bases, 8 bases remained unmatched. The sort gate was single viable CD3+CD4+CD8-CD45RO+ cells for memory CD4+ T cells. Total CD4+ T cells were enriched by CD4 positive selection. This clone was detected only once. Its antigen is unknown. Data came from immunoSEQ multiplex PCR; TCRdb stores just in-frame clones and leaves some out. Among tens of thousands of clones listed, 75% to 80% were seen once. This receptor was obtained from an adult in good health and CMV-seronegative. Sequenced: memory CD4+ T cells from blood. The chain employs TRBV5-1 and TRBJ2-5; 16 nucleotides line up with TRBD2. CDR3 nucleotide sequence: TGCGCCAGCAGCAAAGGGACTAGCGGGAGGGCCGCGGAGACCCAGTACTTC. Protein sequence: CASSKGTSGRAAETQYF.